These 16 T cell receptor beta chains were all obtained from the same sample, sequenced in a study of tumor-infiltrating lymphocytes in localized non-small cell lung cancer. Data came from immunoSEQ multiplex PCR; TCRdb stores just in-frame clones and leaves some out. The sample has 10,000 or so clones; around 70% are singletons. Material for sequencing was lung tumor tissue. These TCRs come from a human donor with non-small cell lung cancer.

The chain has TRBV6-5 and TRBJ2-2, with 7 nucleotides matching TRBD2. CDR3 length equals 13 residues. The V segment lost 6 bases and the J segment 7 bases; nucleotides outside the gene matches: 5. Germline lookup yields CDR1 MNHEY and CDR2 SVGAGI. CDR3 nucleotides: TGTGCCAGCAGGGGAGGGGCGGGCGGGGAGCTGTTTTTT. Residues: CASRGGAGGELFF.

The chain employs TRBV7-9 and TRBJ2-5; the D gene is possibly TRBD1 (6 bases). V lost 6 bases, J lost 13 bases, and 18 bases lay in between. This CDR3 spans 12 amino acids. Germline V gene data show CDR1 as SEHNR and CDR2 as FQNEAQ (reference sequence). CDR3 bases: TGTGCCAGCAGTCCAGGGGAGATTTCTTTGTACTTC. Protein: CASSPGEISLYF.

This clone has only one observation. This sequence joins TRBV7-8 and TRBJ1-1; 8 nucleotides line up with TRBD1. V was pared by 0 bases and J by 11 bases, with 8 bases of the junction left unmatched. The CDR3 consists of 14 residues. Germline CDR1 is SGHVS and CDR2 is FQNEAQ. The CDR3: CASSLASATGEAFF. CDR3 DNA sequence: TGTGCCAGCAGCTTAGCCTCTGCGACAGGGGAGGCTTTCTTT.

The V call is TRBV5-4, the J call TRBJ1-1; 10 bases fit TRBD1. This CDR3 has 17 amino acids. Germline CDR1 and CDR2: SGHNT and YYREEE (reference sequence). With 4 bases clipped from V and 5 bases from J, the junction kept 14 bases outside the gene matches. The CDR3 DNA sequence: TGTGCCAGCAGCCCACTCGGTGGGGGACAGGGGTGGACTGAAGCTTTCTTT. This translates into CASSPLGGGQGWTEAFF. The full variable domain, its missing parts supplied by reference TRBV5-4 and TRBJ1-1, is ETGVTQSPTHLIKTRGQQVTLRCSSQSGHNTVSWYQQALGQGPQFIFQYYREEENGRGNFPPRFSGLQFPNYSSELNVNALELDDSALYLCASSPLGGGQGWTEAFFGQGTRLTVV.

The rearrangement links TRBV10-3 to TRBJ2-1; no clear D. V lost 3 bases and J 7 bases, leaving 16 bases between the germline ends. The CDR3 loop spans 15 amino acids. From germline, CDR1 is ENHRY and CDR2 SYGVKD. The CDR3 coding sequence is TGTGCCATCAGTGAACGGAGTCTGGACGGGAATGAGCAGTTCTTC. Translated, it gives CAISERSLDGNEQFF.

This rearrangement joins TRBV19 to TRBJ1-2; TRBD1 matches 9 bases. CDR1 is LNHDA, CDR2 SQIVND, per germline (reference sequence). V was clipped by 5 bases and J by 10 bases; unmatched bases: 8. This CDR3 has 13 amino acids. The CDR3 DNA reads as TGTGCCAGTAGTCCCACGGACAGGGGCTCCTACACCTTC. Translation: CASSPTDRGSYTF.

V and J are TRBV27 and TRBJ1-4; D is perhaps TRBD1 (5 bases). The CDR3 length is 15 residues. The germline V gene encodes CDR1 MNHEY and CDR2 SMNVEV (reference sequence). Trimming removed 3 bases from V and 10 bases from J, with 18 bases in between. The CDR3 nucleotides are TGTGCCAGCAGTTTTCGGGGCCCCAATTCCGGAAAACTGTTTTTT. This encodes CASSFRGPNSGKLFF.

The chain joins TRBV5-6 to TRBJ1-2; TRBD1 aligns across 7 bases. The CDR3 extends over 14 amino acids. The J segment lost 6 bases and the V segment lost 4 bases, leaving 9 bases of the junction unmatched. Germline loops: CDR1 SGHDT, CDR2 YYEEEE. DNA of the CDR3: TGTGCCAGCAGCCGGGAGACAGGGATCCATGGCTACACCTTC. Translating it yields CASSRETGIHGYTF.

V usage is TRBV6-5 and J usage is TRBJ1-5; 7 bases agree with TRBD1. Germline lookup yields CDR1 MNHEY and CDR2 SVGAGI. This CDR3 contains 15 residues. V gave up 6 bases and J gave up 2 bases; unmatched junction bases: 7. The CDR3 sequence: CASRNRGSGNQPQHF. The CDR3 DNA is TGTGCCAGCAGAAACAGGGGTTCGGGCAATCAGCCCCAGCATTTT.

J is TRBJ2-3 and V is TRBV4-1, with D possibly matching TRBD2 (6 bases). Germline values: CDR1 MGHRA, CDR2 YSYEKL. The CDR3 has 15 amino acids. Trimming stripped 1 base from V and 1 base from J, with 9 bases between. The CDR3 bases are TGCGCCAGCAGCCAAGTCGGGGGATGCACAGATACGCAGTATTTT. Translation: CASSQVGGCTDTQYF.

This clone was detected once. The rearrangement links TRBV7-7 to TRBJ2-7; D call uncertain. V lost 2 bases and J 3 bases, leaving 8 bases between the germline ends. From germline, CDR1 is SSHAT and CDR2 FNYEAQ (reference sequence). The CDR3 extends over 13 amino acids. The CDR3 spells CASSLRTGYEQYF. CDR3 coding DNA: TGTGCCAGCAGCTTAAGGACCGGCTACGAGCAGTACTTC.

In DNA, the CDR3 is TGTGCCAGCAGTGTAACTGACTACGAGCAGTACTTC. This gives the protein CASSVTDYEQYF. V usage is TRBV2 and J usage is TRBJ2-7; no firm D call. This CDR3 is 12 amino acids long. V was pared by 4 bases and J by 3 bases, with 7 bases between. The germline CDR1 and CDR2 sequences are SNHLY and FYNNEI. The full variable domain, in which reference TRBV2 and TRBJ2-7 provide the parts outside the CDR3, is EPEVTQTPSHQVTQMGQEVILRCVPISNHLYFYWYRQILGQKVEFLVSFYNNEISEKSEIFDDQFSVERPDGSNFTLKIRSTKLEDSAMYFCASSVTDYEQYFGPGTRLTVT.

This sequence joins TRBV19 and TRBJ1-5, with D hard to call. CDR1 is LNHDA and CDR2 is SQIVND in the germline V gene (reference sequence). The CDR3 extends over 16 amino acids. Between the trimmed V and J ends, which lost 6 bases and 0 bases, there was a span of 15 bases. The CDR3 DNA reads TGTGCCAGTAGCCACTGGTCCAGTTATAGCAATCAGCCCCAGCATTTT. Amino acids: CASSHWSSYSNQPQHF. The entire variable domain, with the rest obtained from reference TRBV19 and TRBJ1-5, is as follows: DGGITQSPKYLFRKEGQNVTLSCEQNLNHDAMYWYRQDPGQGLRLIYYSQIVNDFQKGDIAEGYSVSREKKESFPLTVTSAQKNPTAFYLCASSHWSSYSNQPQHFGDGTRLSIL.

This clone was observed a single time. The chain recombines TRBV9 with TRBJ2-7; 7 positions match TRBD1. J lost 3 bases, V lost 3 bases, and 9 bases had no gene match. Germline CDR1 and CDR2: SGDLS and YYNGEE. The CDR3 is 15 amino acids. The CDR3 bases are TGTGCCAGCAGCGGCCGGGACAGCCTCAACTACGAGCAGTACTTC. Translated: CASSGRDSLNYEQYF.

V is TRBV28 and J is TRBJ1-6; D unresolved. Germline CDR1 and CDR2: MDHEN and SYDVKM. The CDR3 runs 14 residues. V shed 9 bases and J shed 0 bases, with 9 bases lying between them. The CDR3 here is CASHLSSYNSPLHF. The CDR3, as DNA: TGTGCCAGTCACCTGAGCTCCTATAATTCACCCCTCCACTTT.

The chain employs TRBV7-9 and TRBJ2-1; 8 positions agree with TRBD1. Germline values: CDR1 SEHNR, CDR2 FQNEAQ (reference sequence). CDR3 length: 17 residues. V shed 3 bases and J 7 bases; nucleotides not matched to a gene: 14. The CDR3 spells CASSFLTGQGLANEQFF. The CDR3 DNA is TGTGCCAGCAGCTTTCTAACTGGACAGGGTTTGGCGAATGAGCAGTTCTTC.